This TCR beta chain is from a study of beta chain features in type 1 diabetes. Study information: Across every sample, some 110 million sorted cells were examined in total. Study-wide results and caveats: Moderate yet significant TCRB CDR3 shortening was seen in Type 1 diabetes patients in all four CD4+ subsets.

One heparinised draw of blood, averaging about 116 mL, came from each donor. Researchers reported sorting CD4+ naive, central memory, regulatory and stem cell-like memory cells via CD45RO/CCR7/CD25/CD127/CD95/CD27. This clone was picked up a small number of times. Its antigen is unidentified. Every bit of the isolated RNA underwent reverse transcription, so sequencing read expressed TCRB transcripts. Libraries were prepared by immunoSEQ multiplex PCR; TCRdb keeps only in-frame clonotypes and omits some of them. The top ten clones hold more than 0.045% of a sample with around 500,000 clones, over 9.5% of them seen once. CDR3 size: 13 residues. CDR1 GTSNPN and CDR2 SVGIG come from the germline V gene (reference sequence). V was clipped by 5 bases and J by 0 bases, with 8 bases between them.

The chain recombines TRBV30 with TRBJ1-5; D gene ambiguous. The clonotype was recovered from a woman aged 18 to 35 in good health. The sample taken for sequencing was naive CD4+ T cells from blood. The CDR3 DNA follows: TGTGCCTGGGAGCAGTCTAGCAATCAGCCCCAGCATTTT. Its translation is CAWEQSSNQPQHF.